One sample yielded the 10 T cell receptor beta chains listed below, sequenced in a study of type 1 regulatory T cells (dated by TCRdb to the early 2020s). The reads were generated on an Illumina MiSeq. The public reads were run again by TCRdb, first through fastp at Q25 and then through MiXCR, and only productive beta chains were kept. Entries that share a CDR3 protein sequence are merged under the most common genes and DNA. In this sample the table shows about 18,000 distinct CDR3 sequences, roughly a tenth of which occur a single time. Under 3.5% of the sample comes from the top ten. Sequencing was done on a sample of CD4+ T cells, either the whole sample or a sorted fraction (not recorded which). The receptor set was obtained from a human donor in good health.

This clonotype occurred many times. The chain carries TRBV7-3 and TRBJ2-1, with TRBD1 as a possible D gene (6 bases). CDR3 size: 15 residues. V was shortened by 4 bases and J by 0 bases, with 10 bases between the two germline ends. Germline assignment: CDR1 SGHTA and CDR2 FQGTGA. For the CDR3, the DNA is TGTGCCAGCAGCTCCCAAGGGGGCTCCTACAATGAGCAGTTCTTC. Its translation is CASSSQGGSYNEQFF.

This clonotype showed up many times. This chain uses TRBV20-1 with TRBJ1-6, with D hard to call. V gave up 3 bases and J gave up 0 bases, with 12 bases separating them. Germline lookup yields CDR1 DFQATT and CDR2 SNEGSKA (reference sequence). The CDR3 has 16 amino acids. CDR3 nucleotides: TGCAGTGCTAGTGTGGGCGCCAGCTCCTATAATTCACCCCTCCACTTT. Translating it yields CSASVGASSYNSPLHF.

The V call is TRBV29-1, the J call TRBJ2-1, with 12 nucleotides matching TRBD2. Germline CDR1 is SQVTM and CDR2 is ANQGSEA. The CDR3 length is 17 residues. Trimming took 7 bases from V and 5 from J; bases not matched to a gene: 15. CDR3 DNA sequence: TGCAGCGCCCGACGCGCGACTAGCGGGAGTGGCCACAATGAGCAGTTCTTC. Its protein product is CSARRATSGSGHNEQFF.

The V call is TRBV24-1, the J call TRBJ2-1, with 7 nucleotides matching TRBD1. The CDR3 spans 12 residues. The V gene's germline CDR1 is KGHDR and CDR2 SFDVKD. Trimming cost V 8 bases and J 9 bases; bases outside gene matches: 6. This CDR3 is CATTQGLGEQFF. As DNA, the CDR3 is TGTGCCACCACACAGGGGCTCGGTGAGCAGTTCTTC.

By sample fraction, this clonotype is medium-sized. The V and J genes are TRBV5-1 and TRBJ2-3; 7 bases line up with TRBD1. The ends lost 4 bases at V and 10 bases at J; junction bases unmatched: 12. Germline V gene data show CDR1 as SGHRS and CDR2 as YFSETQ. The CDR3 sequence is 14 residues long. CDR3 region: CASSPSGGRVSQYF. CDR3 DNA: TGCGCCAGCAGCCCCTCAGGGGGAAGGGTTTCGCAGTATTTT.

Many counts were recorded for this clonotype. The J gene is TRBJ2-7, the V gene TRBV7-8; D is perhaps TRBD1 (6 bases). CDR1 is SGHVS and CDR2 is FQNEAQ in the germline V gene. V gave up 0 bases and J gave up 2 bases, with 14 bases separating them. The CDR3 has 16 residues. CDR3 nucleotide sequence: TGTGCCAGCAGCTTAGCCCTGTTACAGGGTACCTACGAGCAGTACTTC. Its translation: CASSLALLQGTYEQYF.

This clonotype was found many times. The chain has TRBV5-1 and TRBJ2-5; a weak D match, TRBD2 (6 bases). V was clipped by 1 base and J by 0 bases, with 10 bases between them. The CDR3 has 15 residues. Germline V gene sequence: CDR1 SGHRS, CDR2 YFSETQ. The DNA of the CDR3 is TGCGCCAGCAGCTTGCCGGGAGCCCACCAAGAGACCCAGTACTTC. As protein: CASSLPGAHQETQYF.

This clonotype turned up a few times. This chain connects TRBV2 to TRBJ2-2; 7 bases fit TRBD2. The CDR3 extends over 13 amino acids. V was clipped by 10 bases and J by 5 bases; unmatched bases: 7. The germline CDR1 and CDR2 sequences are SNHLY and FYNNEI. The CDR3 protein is CAIKTSWTGELFF. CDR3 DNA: TGTGCCATCAAGACTAGCTGGACCGGGGAGCTGTTTTTT.

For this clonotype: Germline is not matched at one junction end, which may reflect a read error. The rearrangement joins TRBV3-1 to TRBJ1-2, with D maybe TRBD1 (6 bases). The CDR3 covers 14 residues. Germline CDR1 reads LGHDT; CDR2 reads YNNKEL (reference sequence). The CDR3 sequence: CASSQATGSGGHTF. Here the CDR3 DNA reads TGTGCCAGCAGCCAGGCTACAGGGTCAGGTGGCCACACCTTC.

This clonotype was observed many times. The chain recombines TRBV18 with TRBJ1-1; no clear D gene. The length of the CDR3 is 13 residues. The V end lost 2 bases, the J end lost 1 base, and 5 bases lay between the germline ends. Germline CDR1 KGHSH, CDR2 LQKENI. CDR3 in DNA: TGTGCCAGCTCACCAGGGCCGAACACTGAAGCTTTCTTT. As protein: CASSPGPNTEAFF.